The present entry profiles one T cell receptor (beta chain) with its context. Its antigen remains unidentified. One end of the junction does not line up with germline, which may come from a read error. The length of the CDR3 is 14 residues. In germline, CDR1 is LGHDT, CDR2 YNNKEL (reference sequence). The data belong to a study of Ad26.COV2.S vaccination and SARS-CoV-2 variants. The treatment was: over 15 received Ad26.COV2.S at low or high dose, single or two shots; five or six received placebo; per-sample allocation not given. Sample collection was performed on day 63 after the first vaccine or placebo injection. General study points: Participants in the vaccine arm had higher spike-specific TCR breadth; placebo recipients had lower.

Some clones are missing from TCRdb's copy, which holds only in-frame ones; the method was immunoSEQ multiplex PCR. The sample carries approximately 420,000 clones, roughly 88% recorded once. Material: peripheral blood, obtained in a trial of Ad26.COV2.S vaccine versus placebo. The TCR was taken from a person between 18 and 60 years old who received the Ad26.COV2.S COVID-19 vaccine or a placebo. The chain couples TRBV3-1 (or the pseudogene TRBV3-2) to TRBJ1-2; D remains unclear. For the CDR3, the DNA is TGTGCCAGCAGCCAAGCGTACTCTAATTATGGCTACACCTTC. Its protein is CASSQAYSNYGYTF.